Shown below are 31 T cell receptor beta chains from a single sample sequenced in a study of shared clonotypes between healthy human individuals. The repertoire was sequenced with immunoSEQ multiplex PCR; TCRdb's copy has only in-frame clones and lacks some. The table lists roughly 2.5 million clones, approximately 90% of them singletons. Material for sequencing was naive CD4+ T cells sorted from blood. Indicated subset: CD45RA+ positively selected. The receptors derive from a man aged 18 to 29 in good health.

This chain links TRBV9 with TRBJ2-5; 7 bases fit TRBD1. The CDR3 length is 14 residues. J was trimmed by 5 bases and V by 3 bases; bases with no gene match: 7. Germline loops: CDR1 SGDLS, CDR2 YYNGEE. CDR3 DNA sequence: TGTGCCAGCAGCGCCCGTACAGGGGTCGAGACCCAGTACTTC. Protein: CASSARTGVETQYF.

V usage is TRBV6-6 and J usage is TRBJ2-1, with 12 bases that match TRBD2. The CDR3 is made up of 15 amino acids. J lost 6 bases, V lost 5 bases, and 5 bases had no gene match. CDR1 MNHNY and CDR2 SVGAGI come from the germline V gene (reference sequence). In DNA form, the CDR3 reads TGTGCCAGCAGTGCCCCGGGACTAGCGGGCAATGAGCAGTTCTTC. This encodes CASSAPGLAGNEQFF.

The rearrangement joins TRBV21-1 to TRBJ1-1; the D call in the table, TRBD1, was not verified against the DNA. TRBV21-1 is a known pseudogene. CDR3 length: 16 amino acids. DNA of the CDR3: TGTGCCAGCAGCAAACCCTACAGGGCCAAGAACACTGAAGCTTTCTTT. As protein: CASSKPYRAKNTEAFF.

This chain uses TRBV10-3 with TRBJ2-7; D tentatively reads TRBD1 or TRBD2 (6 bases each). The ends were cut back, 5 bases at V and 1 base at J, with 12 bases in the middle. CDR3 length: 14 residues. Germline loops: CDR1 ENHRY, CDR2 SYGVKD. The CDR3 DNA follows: TGTGCCATCAGTCCCGGGGGCAGGTCCTACGAGCAGTACTTC. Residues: CAISPGGRSYEQYF.

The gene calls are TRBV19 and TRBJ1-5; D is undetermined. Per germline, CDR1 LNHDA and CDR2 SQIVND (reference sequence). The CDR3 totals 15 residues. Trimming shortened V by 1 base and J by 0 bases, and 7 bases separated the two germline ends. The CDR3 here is CASSIALYSNQPQHF. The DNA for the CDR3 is TGTGCCAGTAGTATAGCTCTTTATAGCAATCAGCCCCAGCATTTT. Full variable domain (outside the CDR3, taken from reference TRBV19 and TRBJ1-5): DGGITQSPKYLFRKEGQNVTLSCEQNLNHDAMYWYRQDPGQGLRLIYYSQIVNDFQKGDIAEGYSVSREKKESFPLTVTSAQKNPTAFYLCASSIALYSNQPQHFGDGTRLSIL.

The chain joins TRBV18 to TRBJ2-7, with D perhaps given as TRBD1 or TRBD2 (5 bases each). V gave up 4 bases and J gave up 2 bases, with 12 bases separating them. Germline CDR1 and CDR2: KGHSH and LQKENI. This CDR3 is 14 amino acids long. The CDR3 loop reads CASSQTGLTYEQYF. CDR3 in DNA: TGTGCCAGCTCACAAACGGGGCTCACCTACGAGCAGTACTTC.

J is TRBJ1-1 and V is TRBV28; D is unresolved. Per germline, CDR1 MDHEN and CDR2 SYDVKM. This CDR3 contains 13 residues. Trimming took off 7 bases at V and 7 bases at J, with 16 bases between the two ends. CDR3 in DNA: TGTGCCAGCAAAGATCCGAATACCTTTGAAGCTTTCTTT. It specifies CASKDPNTFEAFF.

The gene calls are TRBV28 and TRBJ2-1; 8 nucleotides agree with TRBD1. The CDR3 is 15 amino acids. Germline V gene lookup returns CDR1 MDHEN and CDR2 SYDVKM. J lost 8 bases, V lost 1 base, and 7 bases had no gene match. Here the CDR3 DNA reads TGTGCCAGCAGTTTATACGGACAGGGCGAGGATGAGCAGTTCTTC. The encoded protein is CASSLYGQGEDEQFF.

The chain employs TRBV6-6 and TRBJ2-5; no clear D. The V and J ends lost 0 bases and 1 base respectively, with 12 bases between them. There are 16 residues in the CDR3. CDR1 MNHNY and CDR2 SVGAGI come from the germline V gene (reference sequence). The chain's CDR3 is CASSYSNWYSQETQYF. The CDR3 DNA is TGTGCCAGCAGTTACTCGAATTGGTATTCCCAAGAGACCCAGTACTTC.

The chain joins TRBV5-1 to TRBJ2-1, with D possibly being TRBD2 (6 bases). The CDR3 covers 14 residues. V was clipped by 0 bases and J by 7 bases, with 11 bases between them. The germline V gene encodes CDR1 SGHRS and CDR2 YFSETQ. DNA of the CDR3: TGCGCCAGCAGCTTGGCCGGGGGATGGAATGAGCAGTTCTTC. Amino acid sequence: CASSLAGGWNEQFF.

As DNA, the CDR3 is TGTGCCAGCAGTTCGGGGGCATCCCGGGGGAGCTACACCTTC. It translates to CASSSGASRGSYTF. V gene TRBV28 combines with J gene TRBJ1-2, with D tentatively TRBD1 (6 bases). The CDR3 covers 14 residues. Trimming pared 4 bases from V and 9 bases from J, leaving 18 bases between. Germline V gene lookup returns CDR1 MDHEN and CDR2 SYDVKM.

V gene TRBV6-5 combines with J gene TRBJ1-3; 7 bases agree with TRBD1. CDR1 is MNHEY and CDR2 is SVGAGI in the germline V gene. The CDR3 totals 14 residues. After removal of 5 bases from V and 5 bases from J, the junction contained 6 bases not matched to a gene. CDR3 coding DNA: TGTGCCAGCAGTCCGGACAGGAAAAGAAACACCATATATTTT. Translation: CASSPDRKRNTIYF.

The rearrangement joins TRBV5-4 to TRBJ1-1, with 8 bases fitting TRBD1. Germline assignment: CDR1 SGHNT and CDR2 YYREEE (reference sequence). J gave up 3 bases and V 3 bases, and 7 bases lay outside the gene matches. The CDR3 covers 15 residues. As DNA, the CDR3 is TGTGCCAGCAGCTACGGGACAGGATGGGACACTGAAGCTTTCTTT. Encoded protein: CASSYGTGWDTEAFF.

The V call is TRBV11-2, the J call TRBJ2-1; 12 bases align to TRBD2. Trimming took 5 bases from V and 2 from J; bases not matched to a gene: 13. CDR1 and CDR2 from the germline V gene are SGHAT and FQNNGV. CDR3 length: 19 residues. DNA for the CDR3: TGTGCCAGCAGCGGCCAACTAGCGGGGGGACCCTTTGCCTACAATGAGCAGTTCTTC. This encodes CASSGQLAGGPFAYNEQFF.

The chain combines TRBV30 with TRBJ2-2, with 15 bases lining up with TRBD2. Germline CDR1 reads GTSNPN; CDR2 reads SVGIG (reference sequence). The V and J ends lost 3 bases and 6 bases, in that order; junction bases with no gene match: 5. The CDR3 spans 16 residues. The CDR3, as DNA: TGTGCCTGGAGCCAAAGGACTAGCGGGGGGGCCGGGGAGCTGTTTTTT. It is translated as CAWSQRTSGGAGELFF.

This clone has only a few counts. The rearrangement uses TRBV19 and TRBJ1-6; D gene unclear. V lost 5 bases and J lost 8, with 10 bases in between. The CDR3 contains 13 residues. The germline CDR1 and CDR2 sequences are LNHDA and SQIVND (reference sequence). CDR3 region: CASSLFSDSPLHF. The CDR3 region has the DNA TGTGCCAGTAGTCTGTTCTCCGATTCACCCCTCCACTTT.

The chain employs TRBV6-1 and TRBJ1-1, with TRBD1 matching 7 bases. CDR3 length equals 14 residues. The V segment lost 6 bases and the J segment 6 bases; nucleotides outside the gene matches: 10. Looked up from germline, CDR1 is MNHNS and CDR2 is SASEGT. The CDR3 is CASRPFWTGSEAFF. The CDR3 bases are TGTGCCAGCAGACCGTTCTGGACAGGCTCTGAAGCTTTCTTT.

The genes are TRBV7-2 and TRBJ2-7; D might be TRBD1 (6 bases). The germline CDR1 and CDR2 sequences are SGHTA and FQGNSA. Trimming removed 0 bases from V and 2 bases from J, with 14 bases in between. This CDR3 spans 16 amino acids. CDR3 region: CASSLAGAGSPYEQYF. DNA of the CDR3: TGTGCCAGCAGCTTAGCGGGGGCAGGAAGCCCCTACGAGCAGTACTTC.

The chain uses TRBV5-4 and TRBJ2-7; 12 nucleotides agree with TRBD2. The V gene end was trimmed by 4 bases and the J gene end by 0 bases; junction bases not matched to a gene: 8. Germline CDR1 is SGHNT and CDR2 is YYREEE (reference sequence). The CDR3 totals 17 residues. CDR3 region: CASSDPRLAGASYEQYF. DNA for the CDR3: TGTGCCAGCAGCGATCCTCGACTAGCGGGAGCCTCCTACGAGCAGTACTTC.

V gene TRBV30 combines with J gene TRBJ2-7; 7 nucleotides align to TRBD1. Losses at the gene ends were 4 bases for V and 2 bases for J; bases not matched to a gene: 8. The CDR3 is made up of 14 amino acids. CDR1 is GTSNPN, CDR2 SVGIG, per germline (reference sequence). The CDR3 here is CAWIRQGKPYEQYF. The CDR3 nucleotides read TGTGCCTGGATACGACAGGGAAAGCCCTACGAGCAGTACTTC. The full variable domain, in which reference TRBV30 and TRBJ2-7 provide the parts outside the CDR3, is SQTIHQWPATLVQPVGSPLSLECTVEGTSNPNLYWYRQAAGRGLQLLFYSVGIGQISSEVPQNLSASRPQDRQFILSSKKLLLSDSGFYLCAWIRQGKPYEQYFGPGTRLTVT.

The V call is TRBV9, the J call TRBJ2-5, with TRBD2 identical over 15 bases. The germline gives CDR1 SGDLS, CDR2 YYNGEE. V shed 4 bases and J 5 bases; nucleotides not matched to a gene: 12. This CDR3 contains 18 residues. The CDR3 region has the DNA TGTGCCAGCAGCAACGGACTAGCGGGAGGGCCCTCGCTGGAGACCCAGTACTTC. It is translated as CASSNGLAGGPSLETQYF.

The CDR3 here is CASSSTPGGETQYF. The CDR3 coding sequence is TGTGCCAGCAGCTCTACCCCAGGGGGAGAGACCCAGTACTTC. The chain couples TRBV7-3 to TRBJ2-5; TRBD1 matches at 7 bases. The CDR3 length is 14 residues. Trimming at V came to 4 bases and at J to 4 bases, leaving 6 bases not matched to a gene. CDR1 and CDR2 (germline): SGHTA, FQGTGA.

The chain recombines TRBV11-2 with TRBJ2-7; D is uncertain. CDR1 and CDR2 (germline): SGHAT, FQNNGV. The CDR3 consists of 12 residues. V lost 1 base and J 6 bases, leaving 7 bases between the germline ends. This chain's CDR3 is CASSLGLSEQYF. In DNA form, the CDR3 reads TGTGCCAGCAGCTTAGGGCTCAGCGAGCAGTACTTC.

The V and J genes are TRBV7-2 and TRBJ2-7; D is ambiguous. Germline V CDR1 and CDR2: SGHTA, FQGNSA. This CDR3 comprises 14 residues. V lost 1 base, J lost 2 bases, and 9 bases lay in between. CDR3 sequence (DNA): TGTGCCAGCAGCTTAGAAGGTTCTCCCTACGAGCAGTACTTC. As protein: CASSLEGSPYEQYF. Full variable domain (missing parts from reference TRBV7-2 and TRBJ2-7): GAGVSQSPSNKVTEKGKDVELRCDPISGHTALYWYRQSLGQGLEFLIYFQGNSAPDKSGLPSDRFSAERTGGSVSTLTIQRTQQEDSAVYLCASSLEGSPYEQYFGPGTRLTVT.

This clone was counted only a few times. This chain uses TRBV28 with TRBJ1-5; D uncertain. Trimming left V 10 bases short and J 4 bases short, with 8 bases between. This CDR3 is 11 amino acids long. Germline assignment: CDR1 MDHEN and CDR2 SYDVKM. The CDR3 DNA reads TGTGCCACCCAGAGGAATCAGCCCCAGCATTTT. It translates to CATQRNQPQHF.

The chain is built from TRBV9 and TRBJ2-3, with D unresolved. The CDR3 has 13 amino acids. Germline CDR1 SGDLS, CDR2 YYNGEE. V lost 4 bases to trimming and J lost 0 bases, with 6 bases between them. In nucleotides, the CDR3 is TGTGCCAGCAGCTTCCCTAGCACAGATACGCAGTATTTT. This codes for CASSFPSTDTQYF.

The CDR3 spells CASSAGYSPLHF. CDR3 DNA sequence: TGTGCCAGCAGCGCGGGGTATTCACCCCTCCACTTT. The chain carries TRBV11-2 and TRBJ1-6; D gene uncertain. Germline V gene sequence: CDR1 SGHAT, CDR2 FQNNGV. V was pared by 5 bases and J by 8 bases, with 7 bases between. This CDR3 has 12 amino acids.

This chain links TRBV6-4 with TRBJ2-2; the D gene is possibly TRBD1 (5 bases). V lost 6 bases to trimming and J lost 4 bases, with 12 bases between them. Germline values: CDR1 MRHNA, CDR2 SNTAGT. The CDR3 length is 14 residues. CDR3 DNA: TGTGCCAGCAGACTCACAGGTACCACCGGGGAGCTGTTTTTT. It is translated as CASRLTGTTGELFF.

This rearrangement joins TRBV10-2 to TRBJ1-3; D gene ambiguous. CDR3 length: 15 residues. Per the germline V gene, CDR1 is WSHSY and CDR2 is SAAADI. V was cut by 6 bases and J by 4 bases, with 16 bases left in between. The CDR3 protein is CASRTLGLGGNTIYF. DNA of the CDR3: TGCGCCAGCAGGACTTTAGGCCTGGGAGGAAACACCATATATTTT.

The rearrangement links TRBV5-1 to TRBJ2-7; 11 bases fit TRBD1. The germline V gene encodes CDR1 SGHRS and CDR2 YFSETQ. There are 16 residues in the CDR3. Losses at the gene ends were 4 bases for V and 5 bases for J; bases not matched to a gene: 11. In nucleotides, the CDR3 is TGCGCCAGCAGCCCAGGGACAGGGGGAACAGGCGACGAGCAGTACTTC. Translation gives CASSPGTGGTGDEQYF.

The CDR3 DNA reads TGTGCCAGCTCACGTGTCGCAGGATCCATCAATCAGCCCCAGCATTTT. Encoded protein: CASSRVAGSINQPQHF. This chain joins TRBV18 and TRBJ1-5; D not certain. Germline V lookup: CDR1 KGHSH, CDR2 LQKENI. Trimming took 4 bases from V and 3 from J, leaving 16 bases between them. CDR3 length equals 16 residues.